This TCR beta chain was identified in a study of blood T cell repertoires in COVID-19. Looking at the study overall: COVID-19 samples, acute and convalescent, were from the United States, Italy and Spain.

Here immunoSEQ multiplex PCR was the method, and the copy in TCRdb shows in-frame clones only, minus some. The data show fewer than 100,000 clones, 80% to 90% seen once. Per the germline V gene, CDR1 is SQVTM and CDR2 is ANQGSEA. V trimming: 2 bases; J trimming: 4 bases; junction bases outside the gene matches: 6. This CDR3 has 14 amino acids. The sequence came from a human donor with acute or convalescent COVID-19. The donor label of this sample is uncertain. The sequencing sample was made of peripheral blood. V usage is TRBV29-1 and J usage is TRBJ2-7, with 9 nucleotides matching TRBD2. The CDR3 protein is CSVETTSGKYEQYF. DNA of the CDR3: TGCAGCGTTGAAACGACTAGCGGAAAATACGAGCAGTACTTC.